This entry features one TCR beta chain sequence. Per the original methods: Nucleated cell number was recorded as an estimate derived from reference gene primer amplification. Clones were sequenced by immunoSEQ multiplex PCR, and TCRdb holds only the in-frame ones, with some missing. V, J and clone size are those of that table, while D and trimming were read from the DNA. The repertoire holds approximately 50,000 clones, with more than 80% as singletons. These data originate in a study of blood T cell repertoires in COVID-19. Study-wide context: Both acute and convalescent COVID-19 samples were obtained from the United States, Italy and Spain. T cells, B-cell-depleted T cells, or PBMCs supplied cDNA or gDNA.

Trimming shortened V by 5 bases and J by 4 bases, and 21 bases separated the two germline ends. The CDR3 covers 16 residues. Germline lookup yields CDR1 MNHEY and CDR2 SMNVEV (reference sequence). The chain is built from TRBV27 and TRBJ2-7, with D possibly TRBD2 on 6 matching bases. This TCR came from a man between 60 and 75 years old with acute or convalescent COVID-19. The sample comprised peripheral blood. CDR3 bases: TGTGCCAGCAGTCCAAGGAGGGCAGCTCGACTTTACGAGCAGTACTTC. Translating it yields CASSPRRAARLYEQYF.